These 21 T cell receptor beta chains were sequenced from one sample in a study of regulatory T cells in long-lasting Graves disease. The TCR beta library used iRepertoire HTBI primers with Arm-PCR amplification of CDR3. TCRdb redid the calling of the multiplex PCR reads with MiXCR, one entry per CDR3 protein. The sample records some 450,000 distinct CDR3 sequences, 16% being singletons. The time point denotes: newly diagnosed GD, antithyroid drugs for less than 3 months. Making the TCR library involved RNA that had been extracted from PBMCs. These same data were also listed under a study on T cells in Graves' hyperthyroidism and ophthalmopathy.

The source was peripheral blood mononuclear cells (PBMCs), collected at new diagnosis, from a patient treated with antithyroid drugs. The source of these receptors is a woman between 25 and 40 years old with Graves disease.

This clonotype was seen ten or more times. The V and J genes are TRBV18 and TRBJ1-1, with a weak D call TRBD1 (5 bases). V shed 3 bases and J shed 7 bases, with 12 bases lying between them. This CDR3 is 13 amino acids long. Germline V lookup: CDR1 KGHSH, CDR2 LQKENI. The CDR3 bases are TGTGCCAGCTCACCGGGGGTGGACCTTGAAGCTTTCTTT. Protein product: CASSPGVDLEAFF.

This clonotype was observed at least ten times. This chain uses TRBV28 with TRBJ1-1; D not certain. From germline, CDR1 is MDHEN and CDR2 SYDVKM. The germline V and J ends were trimmed by 2 bases and 0 bases, with 10 bases remaining between them. This CDR3 is built from 15 residues. This chain's CDR3 is CASSLEQRLNTEAFF. CDR3 DNA sequence: TGTGCCAGCAGTTTAGAGCAGCGACTGAACACTGAAGCTTTCTTT.

In this sample, this clonotype turned up a few times. This sequence joins TRBV20-1 and TRBJ1-3; D is unclear. The CDR3 length is 16 residues. The germline V and J ends were trimmed by 0 bases and 0 bases, with 12 bases remaining between them. CDR1 DFQATT and CDR2 SNEGSKA come from the germline V gene (reference sequence). The CDR3 loop reads CSARDLAVLSGNTIYF. As DNA, the CDR3 is TGCAGTGCTAGAGATTTGGCCGTTCTCTCTGGAAACACCATATATTTT.

The V and J genes are TRBV7-9 and TRBJ1-3; the D is unclear. Trimming removed 11 bases from V and 0 bases from J, with 14 bases in between. Germline CDR1 SEHNR, CDR2 FQNEAQ (reference sequence). The CDR3 runs to 14 residues. Written as DNA, the CDR3 is TGTGCCTGTTCCTCTGACCTCTCTGGAAACACCATATATTTT. It specifies CACSSDLSGNTIYF.

This clonotype has ten or more counts. This sequence joins TRBV5-1 and TRBJ2-1; the D is unclear. The CDR3 covers 16 residues. V shed 0 bases and J shed 5 bases, with 15 bases lying between them. Germline loops: CDR1 SGHRS, CDR2 YFSETQ. The CDR3 DNA sequence: TGCGCCAGCAGCTTGGTAATCGGAGAGGTTCACAATGAGCAGTTCTTC. This gives the protein CASSLVIGEVHNEQFF. Together with reference TRBV5-1 and TRBJ2-1, the CDR3 gives the full variable domain: KAGVTQTPRYLIKTRGQQVTLSCSPISGHRSVSWYQQTPGQGLQFLFEYFSETQRNKGNFPGRFSGRQFSNSRSEMNVSTLELGDSALYLCASSLVIGEVHNEQFFGPGTRLTVL.

Comments on this clonotype: Only one base separates this from a far larger clonotype, so it likely reflects a read error. The chain joins TRBV11-2 to TRBJ2-1; D gene uncertain. The V gene lost 7 bases and the J gene lost 10 bases, with 17 bases spanning the gap. This CDR3 spans 13 amino acids. The germline V gene encodes CDR1 SGHAT and CDR2 FQNNGV. The CDR3 nucleotides read TGTGCCAGCACCATGGACCTGCCTGGGGAGCAGTTCTTC. Amino acids: CASTMDLPGEQFF.

This clonotype was found many times. The chain carries TRBV5-1 and TRBJ2-7, with D possibly TRBD2 on 6 matching bases. The germline CDR1 and CDR2 sequences are SGHRS and YFSETQ. There are 17 residues in the CDR3. The V end lost 8 bases, the J end lost 4 bases, and 28 bases lay between the germline ends. The CDR3 loop is CASVEVKRGFFRYEQYF. DNA for the CDR3: TGCGCCAGTGTAGAAGTAAAACGGGGGTTTTTCAGGTACGAGCAGTACTTC.

This clonotype came up many times. The V gene is TRBV6-2 or TRBV6-3, the J gene TRBJ2-5; D perhaps matches TRBD2 (5 bases). CDR1 and CDR2 (germline): MNHEY, SVGEGT. V was pared by 6 bases and J by 7 bases, with 21 bases between. The CDR3 totals 15 residues. The CDR3 DNA reads as TGTGCCAGCAGGTATAACGGAGGATGGGAAGTGACCCAGTACTTC. Its protein is CASRYNGGWEVTQYF.

The table lists this clonotype with many counts. The gene calls are TRBV3-1 and TRBJ2-1, with 7 bases identical to TRBD2. The CDR3 runs 15 residues. V lost 3 bases, J lost 3 bases, and 5 bases stayed unmatched. Per germline, CDR1 LGHDT and CDR2 YNNKEL (reference sequence). This CDR3 is CASSHLAVDYNEQFF. CDR3 in DNA: TGTGCCAGCAGCCACCTAGCGGTGGACTACAATGAGCAGTTCTTC.

This clonotype was picked up many times. This chain uses TRBV6-2 or TRBV6-3 with TRBJ2-1, with 11 bases aligning to TRBD2. CDR1 MNHEY and CDR2 SVGEGT come from the germline V gene. There are 19 residues in the CDR3. V trimming: 2 bases; J trimming: 4 bases; junction bases outside the gene matches: 13. CDR3 amino acids: CASSYAGLAGGVGYNEQFF. Here the CDR3 DNA reads TGTGCCAGCAGTTACGCTGGGCTAGCGGGAGGAGTGGGGTACAATGAGCAGTTCTTC.

J is TRBJ1-3 and V is TRBV18; D is ambiguous. The V and J ends lost 2 bases and 0 bases respectively, with 5 bases between them. CDR3 length: 14 amino acids. In germline, CDR1 is KGHSH, CDR2 LQKENI. The CDR3 coding sequence is TGTGCCAGCTCACCATGGGACTCTGGAAACACCATATATTTT. As protein: CASSPWDSGNTIYF.

This rearrangement joins TRBV4-1 to TRBJ2-5, with D tentatively TRBD2 (5 bases). Trimming shortened V by 4 bases and J by 5 bases, and 20 bases separated the two germline ends. Germline V gives CDR1 MGHRA, CDR2 YSYEKL. The CDR3 totals 16 residues. DNA of the CDR3: TGCGCCAGCAGCCCCCGGGGTCTACCCAGTAGGGAGACCCAGTACTTC. Protein: CASSPRGLPSRETQYF.

This clonotype appeared many times. The chain links TRBV6-9 to TRBJ1-1; D is unresolved. V lost 3 bases to trimming and J lost 8 bases, with 13 bases between them. There are 13 residues in the CDR3. CDR1 is MNHGY and CDR2 is SVAAGI in the germline V gene. CDR3 residues: CASSYKGGWEAFF. CDR3 DNA: TGTGCCAGCAGTTACAAGGGAGGGTGGGAAGCTTTCTTT.

This clonotype has only one observation. It may be a read error: a sequence one base away is much more abundant. This sequence joins TRBV27 and TRBJ2-1; D possibly uses TRBD1 or TRBD2 (5 bases each). This CDR3 is built from 15 residues. Germline CDR1 and CDR2: MNHEY and SMNVEV (reference sequence). Trimming cost V 5 bases and J 13 bases, with 24 bases left between them. The CDR3 sequence: CASSSSRGVLETQFF. The CDR3, as DNA: TGTGCCAGCAGTAGCTCTAGAGGGGTCCTGGAGACCCAGTTCTTC.

The chain joins TRBV10-3 to TRBJ2-5, with D possibly being TRBD1 (6 bases). From germline, CDR1 is ENHRY and CDR2 SYGVKD. V lost 9 bases and J lost 3, with 14 bases in between. The CDR3 has 13 residues. In DNA form, the CDR3 reads TGTGCCATAGGGGGTCAGACCAAAGAGACCCAGTACTTC. Translated: CAIGGQTKETQYF.

This clonotype came up many times. V usage is TRBV5-1 and J usage is TRBJ1-2, with 8 bases aligning to TRBD1. Germline V CDR1 and CDR2: SGHRS, YFSETQ. The CDR3 covers 16 residues. The ends lost 7 bases at V and 0 bases at J; junction bases unmatched: 11. Written as DNA, the CDR3 is TGCGCCAGCGGCTACGGGACAGGAGTGTCTAACTATGGCTACACCTTC. Protein: CASGYGTGVSNYGYTF. Based on the CDR3 plus reference TRBV5-1 and TRBJ1-2, the full variable domain is KAGVTQTPRYLIKTRGQQVTLSCSPISGHRSVSWYQQTPGQGLQFLFEYFSETQRNKGNFPGRFSGRQFSNSRSEMNVSTLELGDSALYLCASGYGTGVSNYGYTFGSGTRLTVV.

Of note for this clonotype: A single base separates this from a much larger clone, so it may be a read error. The V gene is TRBV27, the J gene TRBJ2-3, with D perhaps matching TRBD1 (6 bases). Trimming removed 5 bases at V and 3 bases at J, with 15 bases between. The CDR3 length is 15 residues. CDR1 is MNHEY, CDR2 SMNVEV, per germline (reference sequence). The chain's CDR3 is CASSDPPGVTDTQYF. The CDR3 nucleotides are TGTGCCAGCAGTGACCCGCCAGGGGTTACAGATACGCAGTATTTT.

This clonotype was observed at least ten times. The chain links TRBV28 to TRBJ1-1; D remains ambiguous. The CDR3 spans 12 residues. With 2 bases removed from V and 6 bases from J, the gap between germline ends came to 7 bases. Germline CDR1 reads MDHEN; CDR2 reads SYDVKM. In DNA, the CDR3 is TGTGCCAGCAGTTTAAACCGGGCTGAAGCTTTCTTT. Protein product: CASSLNRAEAFF.

This clonotype was recorded at least ten times. This chain links TRBV15 with TRBJ2-1; D perhaps matches TRBD2 (5 bases). The CDR3 extends over 13 amino acids. Germline V gene data show CDR1 as LNHNV and CDR2 as YYDKDF (reference sequence). The V end lost 4 bases, the J end lost 7 bases, and 11 bases lay between the germline ends. CDR3 nucleotides: TGTGCCACCAGCACGTCCCCGGGGAATGAGCAGTTCTTC. Translating gives CATSTSPGNEQFF. Drawing the rest from reference TRBV15 and TRBJ2-1, the complete variable domain is DAMVIQNPRYQVTQFGKPVTLSCSQTLNHNVMYWYQQKSSQAPKLLFHYYDKDFNNEADTPDNFQSRRPNTSFCFLDIRSPGLGDTAMYLCATSTSPGNEQFFGPGTRLTVL.

This clonotype occurred many times. V and J are TRBV5-1 and TRBJ2-7; D is perhaps TRBD1 (6 bases). Germline CDR1 is SGHRS and CDR2 is YFSETQ. The CDR3 is 14 amino acids. Trimming stripped 4 bases from V and 0 bases from J, with 11 bases between. This chain's CDR3 is CASSPDRASYEQYF. In DNA form, the CDR3 reads TGCGCCAGCAGCCCGGACAGAGCCTCCTACGAGCAGTACTTC.

This sequence joins TRBV20-1 and TRBJ2-1; 14 bases are shared with TRBD2. The trim removed 5 bases at V and 6 bases at J, leaving 9 bases unmatched. Looked up from germline, CDR1 is DFQATT and CDR2 is SNEGSKA (reference sequence). The CDR3 spans 16 residues. The CDR3 DNA reads as TGCAGTGCTGCCCCCGGGACTAGCGGGAGTACCAATGAGCAGTTCTTC. This codes for CSAAPGTSGSTNEQFF.